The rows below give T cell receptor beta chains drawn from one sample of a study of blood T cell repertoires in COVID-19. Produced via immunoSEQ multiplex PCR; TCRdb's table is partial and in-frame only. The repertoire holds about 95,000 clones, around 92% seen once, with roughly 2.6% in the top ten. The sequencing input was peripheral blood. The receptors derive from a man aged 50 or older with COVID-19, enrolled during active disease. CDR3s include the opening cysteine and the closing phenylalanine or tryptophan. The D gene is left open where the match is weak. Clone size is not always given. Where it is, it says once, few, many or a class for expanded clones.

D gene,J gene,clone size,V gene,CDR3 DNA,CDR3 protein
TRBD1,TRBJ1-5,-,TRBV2,TGTGCCAGCAGTGAATCCGGGACAGGATTTTATAGCAATCAGCCCCAGCATTTT,CASSESGTGFYSNQPQHF
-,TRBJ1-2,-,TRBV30,TGTGCCTGGATTTCCCGGGGGTCTAACTATGGCTACACCTTC,CAWISRGSNYGYTF
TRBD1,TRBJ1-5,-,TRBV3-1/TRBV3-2,TGTGCCAGCAGCCAACGGTGGACAGGGGTGGATGGCAATCAGCCCCAGCATTTT,CASSQRWTGVDGNQPQHF
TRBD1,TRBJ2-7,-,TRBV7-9,TGTGCCAGCAGCTCCCGGGACAGGTCTACCTACGAGCAGTACTTC,CASSSRDRSTYEQYF
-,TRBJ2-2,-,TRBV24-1,TGTGCCACCAGTGATTTGCACAGTGCCGCGAACACCGGGGAGCTGTTTTTT,CATSDLHSAANTGELFF
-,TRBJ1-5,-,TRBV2,TGTGCCAGCAGTGTGGTTGCCAGCCAAATAGCAATCACGACCCAGCATTTT,CASSVVASQIAITTQHF
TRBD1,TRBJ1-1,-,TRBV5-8,TGTGCCACTAGCCACAGGGGGTCTGAAGCTTTCTTT,CATSHRGSEAFF
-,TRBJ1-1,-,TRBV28,TGTGCCAGCAGGAACTCGGGGTCACGAAACACTGAAGCTTTCTTT,CASRNSGSRNTEAFF
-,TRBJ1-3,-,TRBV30,TGTGCCTGGACAGGGTCTGGAAACACCATATATTTT,CAWTGSGNTIYF
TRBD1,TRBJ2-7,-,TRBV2,TGTGCCAGCAGAGACAGGGGGTTCTCCTACGAGCAGTACTTC,CASRDRGFSYEQYF
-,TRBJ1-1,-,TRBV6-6,TGTGCCAGCAGTTACGAGGGAGAAGCCACTGAAGCTTTCTTT,CASSYEGEATEAFF
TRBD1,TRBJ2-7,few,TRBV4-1,TGCGCCAGCAGCCAAGGACAGGGGGCCTACGAGCAGTACTTC,CASSQGQGAYEQYF
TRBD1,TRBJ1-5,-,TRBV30,TGTGCCTGGGAGGACAGGGGTCGCAATCAGCCCCAGCATTTT,CAWEDRGRNQPQHF
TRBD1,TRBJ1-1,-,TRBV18,TGTGCCAGCTCACAGAAGGGACAGGGGTTGAACACTGAAGCTTTCTTT,CASSQKGQGLNTEAFF
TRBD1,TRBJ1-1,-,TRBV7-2,TGTGCCAGCAGCTTCGGGACAGGGAACACTGAAGCTTTCTTT,CASSFGTGNTEAFF
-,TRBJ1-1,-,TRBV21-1,TGTGCCAGCATCGCTCGGGTGAACACTGAAGCTTTCTTT,CASIARVNTEAFF
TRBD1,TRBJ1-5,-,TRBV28,TGTGCCAGCAGGCTGGGCAGGGGGCTTCAGCCCCAGCATTTT,CASRLGRGLQPQHF
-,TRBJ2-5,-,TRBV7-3,TGTGCCAGCAGCTTACTAGGGGGGGTGGACGAGACCCAGTACTTC,CASSLLGGVDETQYF
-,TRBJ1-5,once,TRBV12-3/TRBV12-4,TGTGCCAGCAGTGAGGTTGCTCAGCCCCAGCATTTT,CASSEVAQPQHF
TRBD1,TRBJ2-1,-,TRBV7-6,TGTGCCAGCAGCTTAAGGAGGGGACAGGGTTCATACAATGAGCAGTTCTTC,CASSLRRGQGSYNEQFF
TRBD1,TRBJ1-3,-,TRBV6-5,TGTGCCAGCAGGATCGGGACAGAGGGAAACACCATATATTTT,CASRIGTEGNTIYF
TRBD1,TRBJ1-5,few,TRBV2,TGTGCCAGCAGTGATAGGGACAGGGGGCTGCTGGCCCAGCATTTT,CASSDRDRGLLAQHF
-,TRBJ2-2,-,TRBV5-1,TGCGCCAGCAGCTTGGGAGGTTCATTCGCGAACACCGGGGAGCTGTTTTTT,CASSLGGSFANTGELFF
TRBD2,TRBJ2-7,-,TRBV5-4,TGTGCCAGCAGCTTGCCCAGGCGGGAGAACGAGCAGTACTTC,CASSLPRRENEQYF
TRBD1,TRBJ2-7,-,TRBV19,TGTGCCAGTAGTCCGACAGGGGGCATGAGGTACGAGCAGTACTTC,CASSPTGGMRYEQYF
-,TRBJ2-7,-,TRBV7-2,TGTGCCAGCAGCCTTACTCCCGGGACTGGCCCTTACGAGCAGTACTTC,CASSLTPGTGPYEQYF
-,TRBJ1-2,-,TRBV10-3,TGTGCCATCACCAAGGACGGGGGCTATGGCTACACCTTC,CAITKDGGYGYTF
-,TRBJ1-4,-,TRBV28,TGTGCCAGCAGTTTACAGGGGCCAACTAATGAAAAACTGTTTTTT,CASSLQGPTNEKLFF
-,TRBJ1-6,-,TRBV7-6,TGTGCCAGCAGCTCCCGCACAAGCTCCTATAATTCACCCCTCCACTTT,CASSSRTSSYNSPLHF
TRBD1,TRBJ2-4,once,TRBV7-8,TGTGCCAGCAGCTTAGGTGGGGTAGGGGGCCGAGCCAAAAACATTCAGTACTTC,CASSLGGVGGRAKNIQYF
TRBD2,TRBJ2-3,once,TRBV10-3,TGTGCCATTACTAGCGGGGGCACAGATACGCAGTATTTT,CAITSGGTDTQYF
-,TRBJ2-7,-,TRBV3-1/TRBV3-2,TGTGCCAGCAGCCAAGATCTTAGAAACTACGAGCAGTACTTC,CASSQDLRNYEQYF
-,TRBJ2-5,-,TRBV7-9,TGTGCCAGCAGATTGGGGCTAGCCGGGACATCACAAGAGACCCAGTACTTC,CASRLGLAGTSQETQYF
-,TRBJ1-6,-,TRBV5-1,TGCGCCAGCAGACCGGAGGACGGTTATAATTCACCCCTCCACTTT,CASRPEDGYNSPLHF
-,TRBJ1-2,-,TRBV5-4,TGTGCCAGCAGCTCCGAGAGGGGGAACTATGGCTACACCTTC,CASSSERGNYGYTF
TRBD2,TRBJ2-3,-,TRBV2,TGTGCCAGCAGCCCTAGCGGAGCTAGCACAGATACGCAGTATTTT,CASSPSGASTDTQYF
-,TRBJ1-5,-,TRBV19,TGTGCCAGTAGTACCGGACAGCGCAATCAGCCCCAGCATTTT,CASSTGQRNQPQHF
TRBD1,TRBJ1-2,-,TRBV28,TGTGCCAGCAGCCCGACAGGGCAAAGACTCTACACCTTC,CASSPTGQRLYTF
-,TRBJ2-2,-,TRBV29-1,TGCAGCGTTGCGACAGGCCCGAGCACCGGGGAGCTGTTTTTT,CSVATGPSTGELFF
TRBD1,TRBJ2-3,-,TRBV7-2,TGTGCCAGCAGCTTACAGGGGACAGGGGCCGCCGATACGCAGTATTTT,CASSLQGTGAADTQYF
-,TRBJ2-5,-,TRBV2,TGTGCCGGGTCAGAGGGGGGGCTGACGACCCAAGAGACCCAGTACTTC,CAGSEGGLTTQETQYF
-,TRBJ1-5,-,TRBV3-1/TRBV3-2,TGTGCCAGCAGCCAAGACAGAAATCAGCCCCAGCATTTT,CASSQDRNQPQHF
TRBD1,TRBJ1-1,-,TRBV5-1,TGCGCCAGCAGCTGGACAGGAAAGAACACTGAAGCTTTCTTT,CASSWTGKNTEAFF
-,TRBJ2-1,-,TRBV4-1,TGCGCCAGCAGCCAAGATCGTCCCGGTGATGAGCAGTTCTTC,CASSQDRPGDEQFF
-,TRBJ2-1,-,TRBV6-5,TGTGCCAGCAGTTACTCACGGGGATACAATGAGCAGTTCTTC,CASSYSRGYNEQFF
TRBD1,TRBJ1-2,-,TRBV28,TGTGCCAGCAGTTACCCGCAGGGGGTTTTATCTGGCTACACCTTC,CASSYPQGVLSGYTF
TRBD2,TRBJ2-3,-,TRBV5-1,TGCGCCAGCGCCGGGCTAGCGGGGGTAGATACGCAGTATTTT,CASAGLAGVDTQYF
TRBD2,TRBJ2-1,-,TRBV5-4,TGTGCCAGCAGCTTCAGGTTGCGCGGGGGGGGCCCTGAGCAGTTCTTC,CASSFRLRGGGPEQFF
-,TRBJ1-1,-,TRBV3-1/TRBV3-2,TGTGCCAGCAGTCGAACAGGGAACACTGAAGCTTTCTTT,CASSRTGNTEAFF
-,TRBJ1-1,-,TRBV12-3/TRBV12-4,TGTGCCAGCAGAAACAGCCTGAACACTGAAGCTTTCTTT,CASRNSLNTEAFF
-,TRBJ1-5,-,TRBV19,TGTGCCAGTAGAAACGGGGGGGGCAATCAGCCCCAGCATTTT,CASRNGGGNQPQHF
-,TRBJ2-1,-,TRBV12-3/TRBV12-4,TGTGCCAGCAGTTTACAGGGGGAGCAGTTCTTC,CASSLQGEQFF
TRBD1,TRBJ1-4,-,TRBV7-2,TGTGCCAGCAGCCCGACAGGGACTAATGAAAAACTGTTTTTT,CASSPTGTNEKLFF
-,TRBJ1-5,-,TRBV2,TGTGCCAGCAGTGAGAGATTTAGCAATCAGCCCCAGCATTTT,CASSERFSNQPQHF